Listed below are T cell receptor beta chains from one sample, sequenced in a study of radiation and T cells in renal cell carcinoma. TCRdb's copy holds only in-frame clones and misses some; the assay was immunoSEQ multiplex PCR. The top ten clones hold roughly 7.9% of a sample with about 90,000 clones, about 79% of them seen once. Source: blood, taken from a patient whose treatment included radiotherapy and nephrectomy. Receptor source: a man between 60 and 75 years old with renal cell carcinoma. CDR3s include the opening cysteine and the closing phenylalanine or tryptophan. D genes are given only for firm matches. For some rows the clone size is stated as once, few or many, or as a class when expanded; others skip it.

.,TRBV29-1,.,16,TRBJ2-6,TGCAGCGTTGTAGGGACGGCAGACTCTGGGGCCAACGTCCTGACTTTC,CSVVGTADSGANVLTF
.,TRBV19,few,13,TRBJ1-1,TGTGCCAGTAGTGGGACGGTGAACACTGAAGCTTTCTTT,CASSGTVNTEAFF
.,TRBV11-2,few,14,TRBJ2-2,TGTGCCAGCAGCACCGACAGTAACACCGGGGAGCTGTTTTTT,CASSTDSNTGELFF
.,TRBV18,.,18,TRBJ2-5,TGTGCCAGCTCACCGGAGAACAGGGGACTATACCTTCAAGAGACCCAGTACTTC,CASSPENRGLYLQETQYF
.,TRBV15,.,17,TRBJ2-2,TGTGCCACCAGCAAGTCTCGCGGTCGACCTACCGGCGGGGAGCTGTTTTTT,CATSKSRGRPTGGELFF
.,TRBV6-5,once,15,TRBJ1-5,TGTGCCAGCAGCCCGGACCCCTATAGCAATCAGCCCCAGCATTTT,CASSPDPYSNQPQHF
.,TRBV6-5,.,13,TRBJ2-5,TGTGCCAGCAGTTATCCGGGAGTTGAGACCCAGTACTTC,CASSYPGVETQYF
.,TRBV19,.,16,TRBJ2-5,TGTGCCAGTACCCAAAGTACGGGGTCGGTTGGAGAGACCCAGTACTTC,CASTQSTGSVGETQYF
TRBD1,TRBV19,.,14,TRBJ2-7,TGTGCCAGTAGCCGACAGGGGAGCTCCTACGAGCAGTACTTC,CASSRQGSSYEQYF
TRBD2,TRBV7-6,many,18,TRBJ2-1,TGTGCCAGCAGCTCCCTAACGACGGCTAGCGGGGTCTACAATGAGCAGTTCTTC,CASSSLTTASGVYNEQFF
TRBD2,TRBV19,.,17,TRBJ2-2,TGTGCCAGTAGTATGGAGCGAGGACTAGCGTGGTTCGGGGAGCTGTTTTTT,CASSMERGLAWFGELFF
TRBD1,TRBV18,.,14,TRBJ1-1,TGTGCCAGCTCCCGACAGGGAACGGACACTGAAGCTTTCTTT,CASSRQGTDTEAFF
TRBD2,TRBV13,.,17,TRBJ2-3,TGTGCCAGCAGCCGAATGATAGCGGGAGGAAAGGAAGATACGCAGTATTTT,CASSRMIAGGKEDTQYF
.,TRBV2,.,13,TRBJ2-7,TGTGCCAGTAAGGGGGAGACCACACACGAGCAGTACTTC,CASKGETTHEQYF
TRBD2,TRBV28,.,15,TRBJ2-3,TGTGCCAGCAGTTTGACTAGCGGGTTCACAGATACGCAGTATTTT,CASSLTSGFTDTQYF
.,TRBV9,once,12,TRBJ2-3,TGTGCCAGCAGCGTAGTACCGTATACGCAGTATTTT,CASSVVPYTQYF
TRBD1,TRBV7-7,.,14,TRBJ2-5,TGTGCCAGCAGCCTCAACAGGGGTCGGGAGACCCAGTACTTC,CASSLNRGRETQYF
TRBD2,TRBV27,.,16,TRBJ2-3,TGTGCCAGCAGTTTATTGGGTGGGCGGGAGTCGGATACGCAGTATTTT,CASSLLGGRESDTQYF
TRBD2,TRBV7-2,.,15,TRBJ2-7,TGTGCCAGCAGTCCTCTAGCGGGAGTCGCCTACGAGCAGTACTTC,CASSPLAGVAYEQYF
TRBD1,TRBV5-6,.,15,TRBJ1-4,TGTGCCAGCAGCTTGTCCGGGACAGGGGGTGAAAAACTGTTTTTT,CASSLSGTGGEKLFF
TRBD2,TRBV9,.,17,TRBJ2-2,TGTGCCAGCAGCGTAGGTGTTGGCGGGAGTGATACCGGGGAGCTGTTTTTT,CASSVGVGGSDTGELFF
TRBD2,TRBV27,.,17,TRBJ2-7,TGTGCCAGCAGTGCCCGGACTAGCGGGAGTTTCGGGTACGAGCAGTACTTC,CASSARTSGSFGYEQYF
.,TRBV4-1,.,14,TRBJ2-7,TGCGCCAGCAGCTTCCAGGAGGGGCCGTACGAGCAGTACTTC,CASSFQEGPYEQYF
.,TRBV7-9,.,12,TRBJ2-7,TGTGCCAGCAGCCAGGACTACTTCGAGCAGTACTTC,CASSQDYFEQYF
.,TRBV30,.,13,TRBJ2-3,TGTGCCTGGAGTGTGGGGGGCACAGATACGCAGTATTTT,CAWSVGGTDTQYF
TRBD1,TRBV9,.,15,TRBJ1-2,TGTGCCAGCAGCGTCCAGACAGGGGGCGCCTATGGCTACACCTTC,CASSVQTGGAYGYTF
TRBD2,TRBV7-6,.,17,TRBJ2-3,TGTGCCAGCAGCCTAAGGACTAGCGGAGGCTACACAGATACGCAGTATTTT,CASSLRTSGGYTDTQYF
.,TRBV5-6,.,15,TRBJ1-1,TGTGCCAGCAGCTTGAGGACGGAGATGATTTTTGAAGCTTTCTTT,CASSLRTEMIFEAFF
.,TRBV11-3,.,13,TRBJ2-2,TGTGCCAGCAGTTCTGTAGTCGGCGGGGAGCTGTTTTTT,CASSSVVGGELFF
.,TRBV5-1,.,15,TRBJ2-2,TGCGCCAGCAGCCCACAGGGACCGGACACCGGGGAGCTGTTTTTT,CASSPQGPDTGELFF
.,TRBV6-1,.,13,TRBJ1-1,TGTGCCAGCCTCCAATGGGGGGACGCTGAAGCTTTCTTT,CASLQWGDAEAFF
.,TRBV14,.,13,TRBJ2-2,TGTGCCAGCAGCCAACTAAGCACCGGGGAGCTGTTTTTT,CASSQLSTGELFF
.,TRBV5-4,.,15,TRBJ2-5,TGTGCCAGCAGCTTGACGCCAGGCACGGAAGAGACCCAGTACTTC,CASSLTPGTEETQYF
TRBD1,TRBV6-1,.,16,TRBJ1-5,TGTGCCAGCAGTGTACAGGGGGCGTCTCCCAATCAGCCCCAGCATTTT,CASSVQGASPNQPQHF
TRBD1,TRBV5-1,few,14,TRBJ1-1,TGCGCCAGCAGCTGGGACAGACTAAACACTGAAGCTTTCTTT,CASSWDRLNTEAFF
.,TRBV2,.,17,TRBJ1-5,TGTGCCAGCACCCAAATGGGGAGATCGGGGCTTAATCAGCCCCAGCATTTT,CASTQMGRSGLNQPQHF
TRBD1,TRBV5-4,.,17,TRBJ2-5,TGTGCCAGCAGCTTGGGACCGGGACAGGCCCACGAGGAGACCCAGTACTTC,CASSLGPGQAHEETQYF
.,TRBV25-1,.,14,TRBJ1-6,TGTGCCAGCAGTGCCGAACGGTCTAATTCACCCCTCCACTTT,CASSAERSNSPLHF
TRBD1,TRBV11-3,.,15,TRBJ2-1,TGTGCCAGCAGCTTCGGACAGGGGAAGCACAATGAGCAGTTCTTC,CASSFGQGKHNEQFF
.,TRBV4-3,.,11,TRBJ2-7,TGCGCCAGCAGGGTCGCCTCACAGCAGTACTTC,CASRVASQQYF
.,TRBV5-1,once,15,TRBJ2-1,TGCGCCAGCAGCTTAAGGGCCCCCGGGAACAATGAGCAGTTCTTC,CASSLRAPGNNEQFF
.,TRBV5-1,.,14,TRBJ1-5,TGCGCCAGCAGCTTTCGTCAGGGTAGCCAGCCCCAGCATTTT,CASSFRQGSQPQHF
TRBD2,TRBV28,.,14,TRBJ2-5,TGTGCCAGCAGTTTAAGCGGTCCGGGGGGGACCCAGTACTTC,CASSLSGPGGTQYF
.,TRBV11-2,.,11,TRBJ2-1,TGTGCCAGCAGAGGAAGTAGTGAGCAGTTCTTC,CASRGSSEQFF
TRBD1,TRBV28,.,14,TRBJ1-4,TGTGCCAGCAGTACGACAGGGGAATCCGAAAAACTGTTTTTT,CASSTTGESEKLFF
.,TRBV7-2,few,16,TRBJ2-7,TGTGCCAGCAGCCCTTTCCCCCGGGGGCGAAACTACGAGCAGTACTTC,CASSPFPRGRNYEQYF
TRBD1,TRBV15,.,16,TRBJ1-1,TGTGCCACCAGCAGAGGGAGGGGACAGGTTAACACTGAAGCTTTCTTT,CATSRGRGQVNTEAFF
TRBD2,TRBV6-1,.,16,TRBJ2-1,TGTGCCAGCAGTGAATGGGGACTAGCGATGGGAAATGAGCAGTTCTTC,CASSEWGLAMGNEQFF
.,TRBV5-1,.,13,TRBJ2-5,TGCGCCAGCAGCGTCTACTATCAAGAGACCCAGTACTTC,CASSVYYQETQYF
TRBD1,TRBV4-1,.,16,TRBJ2-7,TGCGCCAGCAGCCAACCGGGGCGGGACAGGGATTACGAGCAGTACTTC,CASSQPGRDRDYEQYF
.,TRBV7-8,once,20,TRBJ2-6,TGTGCCAGCAGCCATCCTAGTCCCATTACAGGGCCCTCTGGGGCCAACGTCCTGACTTTC,CASSHPSPITGPSGANVLTF
.,TRBV5-1,.,13,TRBJ2-7,TGCGCCAGCAGCTTGAACCCTTTCTACGAGCAGTACTTC,CASSLNPFYEQYF
TRBD2,TRBV7-2,.,17,TRBJ2-3,TGTGCCAGCAGCTTAGTCATTAGCGGGAGTGGCACAGATACGCAGTATTTT,CASSLVISGSGTDTQYF
TRBD1,TRBV30,.,15,TRBJ2-7,TGTGCCTGGAGTGTCACAGGGGGCATAACCTACGAGCAGTACTTC,CAWSVTGGITYEQYF
TRBD1,TRBV30,.,15,TRBJ2-7,TGTGCCTGGAGTTCCCCAGGACAGGGCTACTACGAGCAGTACTTC,CAWSSPGQGYYEQYF
.,TRBV19,few,15,TRBJ1-1,TGTGCCAGTACCGAGGGGGACCCATTGAACACTGAAGCTTTCTTT,CASTEGDPLNTEAFF